This entry concerns a single TCR beta chain. The CDR3 has 13 residues. Trimming left V 5 bases short and J 3 bases short, with 10 bases between. Germline V gives CDR1 ENHRY, CDR2 SYGVKD. The protocol was immunoSEQ multiplex PCR, while the TCRdb copy is restricted to in-frame clones and leaves out a portion. The table records 350,000 to 450,000 clones, roughly 90% of them present only once. The source of the sample is a study of blood T cell repertoires in COVID-19. Study-level information: In each case, the material was cDNA or gDNA derived from T cells, B-cell-depleted T cells, or PBMCs.

The TCR sequence derives from a middle-aged man with acute or convalescent COVID-19. The material sequenced was peripheral blood. The chain has TRBV10-3 and TRBJ1-1; perhaps TRBD1 as D (5 bases). This CDR3 is CAISQGSDTEAFF. As DNA, the CDR3 is TGTGCCATCAGTCAGGGTTCCGACACTGAAGCTTTCTTT.